Shown below are 6 T cell receptor beta chains from a single sample sequenced in a study of T cells in localized non-small cell lung cancer. Sequencing was performed with immunoSEQ multiplex PCR; in TCRdb, only in-frame clones are kept and a portion is missing. The sample yields 2,000 or so clones, 20% to 25% seen once. Sequences were derived from normal lung tissue next to the tumor, sampled before any cancer treatment. Receptors were obtained from a woman aged 40-69 years with stage II squamous cell lung carcinoma.

This clone appeared a few times. The chain employs TRBV6-1 and TRBJ2-1; the match to TRBD2 covers 10 bases. The CDR3 is 15 amino acids. J was trimmed by 6 bases and V by 1 base; bases with no gene match: 3. Looked up from germline, CDR1 is MNHNS and CDR2 is SASEGT. The CDR3 sequence is CASSEGASGSNEQFF. The CDR3 nucleotides read TGTGCCAGCAGTGAAGGAGCTAGCGGGAGCAATGAGCAGTTCTTC.

This clone appeared a few times. The sample has other DNA sequences that encode this CDR3 too. The genes are TRBV11-3 and TRBJ2-7, with D possibly TRBD1 on 7 matching bases. Germline V gene data show CDR1 as SGHNT and CDR2 as YENEEA. The CDR3 covers 14 residues. Trimming pared 5 bases from V and 4 bases from J, leaving 15 bases between. The CDR3 DNA reads as TGTGCCAGCAGCCCCGGGGGACAGCCTTACGAGCAGTACTTC. Its protein product is CASSPGGQPYEQYF. Drawing the rest from reference TRBV11-3 and TRBJ2-7, the complete variable domain is EAGVVQSPRYKIIEKKQPVAFWCNPISGHNTLYWYLQNLGQGPELLIRYENEEAVDDSQLPKDRFSAERLKGVDSTLKIQPAELGDSAVYLCASSPGGQPYEQYFGPGTRLTVT.

This clone was seen only a few times. The gene calls are TRBV9 and TRBJ2-5; 7 bases are a match to TRBD1. The CDR3 length is 15 residues. Germline-derived CDR1 and CDR2 are SGDLS and YYNGEE. V lost 4 bases to trimming and J lost 5 bases; unmatched junction nucleotides: 11. This CDR3 is CASSPHQDRVETQYF. The CDR3 DNA reads TGTGCCAGCAGCCCTCACCAAGACAGGGTGGAGACCCAGTACTTC. The variable domain in full, with the rest retrieved from reference TRBV9 and TRBJ2-5, is DSGVTQTPKHLITATGQRVTLRCSPRSGDLSVYWYQQSLDQGLQFLIQYYNGEERAKGNILERFSAQQFPDLHSELNLSSLELGDSALYFCASSPHQDRVETQYFGPGTRLLVL.

V is TRBV15 and J is TRBJ2-2, with TRBD2 identical over 9 bases. The CDR3 runs 16 residues. With V trimmed by 1 base and J by 3 bases, 3 bases remained unmatched. Germline CDR1 reads LNHNV; CDR2 reads YYDKDF (reference sequence). The CDR3 nucleotides read TGTGCCACCAGCAGAGGTAGCGGGAGTGACACCGGGGAGCTGTTTTTT. It yields the protein CATSRGSGSDTGELFF.

This clone is categorized as medium-sized. The chain links TRBV11-3 to TRBJ2-1; 12 nucleotides align to TRBD2. The CDR3 sequence is 15 residues long. Germline V lookup: CDR1 SGHNT, CDR2 YENEEA. Trimming cost V 5 bases and J 4 bases; bases outside gene matches: 3. In nucleotides, the CDR3 is TGTGCCAGCAGCCACGGACTAGCGGGATACAATGAGCAGTTCTTC. It encodes CASSHGLAGYNEQFF.

This clone occurred a few times. This rearrangement joins TRBV6-8 to TRBJ1-2, with 9 bases fitting TRBD1. Trimming removed 8 bases from V and 8 bases from J; junction bases left unmatched: 9. The CDR3 contains 13 residues. The germline V gene has CDR1 MNHGY and CDR2 SAAAGT. The CDR3 here is CASLMDRGSGYTF. The CDR3 coding sequence is TGTGCCAGCCTCATGGACAGGGGCTCCGGCTACACCTTC.